A single sample gave rise to the 21 T cell receptor beta chains below, sequenced in a study of blood T cell repertoires in COVID-19. The assay was immunoSEQ multiplex PCR, and TCRdb's table has in-frame clones only and misses some. The sample shows about 120,000 clones, roughly 79% of them seen only once. Source material: peripheral blood. The receptors shown here come from a human donor in a cohort sampled during active COVID-19.

The table lists this clone with a few counts. This chain uses TRBV28 with TRBJ1-1, with D perhaps matching TRBD1 (6 bases). Germline V lookup: CDR1 MDHEN, CDR2 SYDVKM. Trimming removed 6 bases at V and 1 base at J, with 12 bases between. This CDR3 is built from 14 residues. The CDR3 reads CASRHRVANTEAFF. The CDR3, as DNA: TGTGCCAGCAGGCACAGGGTAGCGAACACTGAAGCTTTCTTT.

V usage is TRBV6-2 or TRBV6-3 and J usage is TRBJ2-7; the match to TRBD1 covers 11 bases. The CDR3 covers 15 residues. The V gene's germline CDR1 is MNHEY and CDR2 SVGEGT. Germline trimming cut 0 bases from V and 3 bases from J; bases unmatched to any gene: 1. The CDR3 DNA reads as TGTGCCAGCAGTTACTCCGGGACAGGGGGCTACGAGCAGTACTTC. Residues: CASSYSGTGGYEQYF.

The V and J genes are TRBV4-1 and TRBJ1-1; no definite D call. The CDR3 is made up of 15 amino acids. The germline gives CDR1 MGHRA, CDR2 YSYEKL. The V gene lost 2 bases and the J gene lost 0 bases, with 10 bases spanning the gap. The CDR3 bases are TGCGCCAGCAGCCAACAGACATCGATGAACACTGAAGCTTTCTTT. This codes for CASSQQTSMNTEAFF.

The chain is built from TRBV7-2 and TRBJ2-3; tentative D call: TRBD2 (7 bases). CDR3 length: 15 amino acids. Trimming shortened V by 1 base and J by 1 base, and 9 bases separated the two germline ends. Germline V gene sequence: CDR1 SGHTA, CDR2 FQGNSA. CDR3 bases: TGTGCCAGCAGCTTAGTCGGGGGGCGCACAGATACGCAGTATTTT. Encoded protein: CASSLVGGRTDTQYF.

The chain couples TRBV5-1 to TRBJ2-7, with 9 bases that match TRBD1. This CDR3 spans 15 amino acids. CDR1 and CDR2 (germline): SGHRS, YFSETQ. The junction had 9 bases not matched to a gene; V was cut back by 3 bases and J by 5 bases. CDR3 coding DNA: TGCGCCAGCAGCTCTGGGACAGGGAGGGAGAACGAGCAGTACTTC. It codes for CASSSGTGRENEQYF.

CDR3 nucleotides: TGTGCCAGCAGTCGACAGGGATCCTACGAGCAGTACTTC. Residues: CASSRQGSYEQYF. The chain joins TRBV2 to TRBJ2-7; 7 bases line up with TRBD1. Germline-derived CDR1 and CDR2 are SNHLY and FYNNEI. The CDR3 is 13 amino acids. After removal of 5 bases from V and 1 base from J, the junction contained 2 bases not matched to a gene.

The chain carries TRBV24-1 and TRBJ2-2; 12 bases agree with TRBD2. Germline loops: CDR1 KGHDR, CDR2 SFDVKD. The CDR3 extends over 15 amino acids. The J segment lost 1 base and the V segment lost 7 bases, leaving 0 bases of the junction unmatched. The CDR3 protein is CATRTSGGNTGELFF. The CDR3 region has the DNA TGTGCCACCAGGACTAGCGGGGGGAACACCGGGGAGCTGTTTTTT.

The chain recombines TRBV28 with TRBJ1-2; TRBD1 aligns across 8 bases. Germline CDR1 and CDR2: MDHEN and SYDVKM. This CDR3 spans 15 amino acids. V shed 4 bases, J shed 2 bases, and the junction held 6 bases outside the gene matches. The CDR3 reads CASSSDRGRNYGYTF. The CDR3 nucleotides are TGTGCCAGCAGTTCAGACAGGGGCCGAAACTATGGCTACACCTTC.

The V gene is TRBV7-2, the J gene TRBJ1-1; D call uncertain. Trimming removed 5 bases from V and 6 bases from J, with 13 bases in between. This CDR3 spans 13 amino acids. Germline V lookup: CDR1 SGHTA, CDR2 FQGNSA. The CDR3 bases are TGTGCCAGCAGCCGGTCGGGGTACCCTGAAGCTTTCTTT. Translated: CASSRSGYPEAFF. The full variable domain, its missing parts supplied by reference TRBV7-2 and TRBJ1-1, is GAGVSQSPSNKVTEKGKDVELRCDPISGHTALYWYRQSLGQGLEFLIYFQGNSAPDKSGLPSDRFSAERTGGSVSTLTIQRTQQEDSAVYLCASSRSGYPEAFFGQGTRLTVV.

The chain recombines TRBV6-5 with TRBJ1-4; 8 bases fit TRBD1. The CDR3 covers 15 residues. Germline V gives CDR1 MNHEY, CDR2 SVGAGI. Trimming at V came to 4 bases and at J to 4 bases, leaving 5 bases not matched to a gene. In nucleotides, the CDR3 is TGTGCCAGCAGTTTAACAGGGGGAAATAATGAAAAACTGTTTTTT. The encoded protein is CASSLTGGNNEKLFF.

This chain joins TRBV3-1 (or the pseudogene TRBV3-2) and TRBJ2-3; 12 positions agree with TRBD2. With V trimmed by 3 bases and J by 6 bases, 7 bases remained unmatched. CDR1 LGHDT and CDR2 YNNKEL come from the germline V gene (reference sequence). This CDR3 contains 16 residues. The DNA of the CDR3 is TGTGCCAGCAGCCAGGTGCTAGCGGGAGGGCCGGATACGCAGTATTTT. Protein sequence: CASSQVLAGGPDTQYF.

The chain is built from TRBV27 and TRBJ2-5; no definite D call. CDR1 is MNHEY and CDR2 is SMNVEV in the germline V gene (reference sequence). V lost 5 bases and J 5 bases, leaving 15 bases between the germline ends. The CDR3 is made up of 14 amino acids. The chain's CDR3 is CASSPPRSSETQYF. The CDR3 nucleotides read TGTGCCAGCAGTCCCCCTAGATCTTCTGAGACCCAGTACTTC.

The J gene is TRBJ1-4, the V gene TRBV6-5; weak D call: TRBD1 (6 bases). CDR3 size: 14 residues. The germline V gene has CDR1 MNHEY and CDR2 SVGAGI. Deletions cut 6 bases from V and 9 bases from J, with 17 bases between. The CDR3 sequence: CASSFTGSRKKLFF. In DNA, the CDR3 is TGTGCCAGCAGCTTCACAGGGAGCAGGAAAAAACTGTTTTTT.

The CDR3 loop is CASSPRTSGSGDTQYF. The CDR3 nucleotides are TGTGCCAGCAGCCCGAGGACTAGCGGGAGTGGAGATACGCAGTATTTT. The chain carries TRBV11-3 and TRBJ2-3; the match to TRBD2 covers 13 bases. The V gene end was trimmed by 5 bases and the J gene end by 5 bases; junction bases not matched to a gene: 7. The CDR3 loop spans 16 amino acids. Germline CDR1 SGHNT, CDR2 YENEEA.

This clone was observed a single time. This chain's CDR3 is CASSQQGGNEKLFF. In nucleotides, the CDR3 is TGCGCCAGCAGCCAACAGGGGGGTAATGAAAAACTGTTTTTT. The chain recombines TRBV5-1 with TRBJ1-4; 8 bases align to TRBD1. V trimming: 4 bases; J trimming: 4 bases; junction bases outside the gene matches: 3. Looked up from germline, CDR1 is SGHRS and CDR2 is YFSETQ. This CDR3 has 14 residues.

This clone was recorded once. V usage is TRBV6-4 and J usage is TRBJ2-2; TRBD1 matches at 10 bases. V lost 1 base to trimming and J lost 7 bases; unmatched junction nucleotides: 6. The CDR3 is made up of 16 amino acids. In germline, CDR1 is MRHNA, CDR2 SNTAGT. The chain's CDR3 is CASSDFGDRGIGELFF. For the CDR3, the DNA is TGTGCCAGCAGTGACTTCGGGGACAGGGGTATCGGGGAGCTGTTTTTT.

V is TRBV5-5 and J is TRBJ2-7, with D perhaps matching TRBD1 (5 bases). Looked up from germline, CDR1 is SGHKS and CDR2 is YYEKEE (reference sequence). The germline V and J ends were trimmed by 0 bases and 2 bases, with 9 bases remaining between them. The length of the CDR3 is 14 residues. CDR3 sequence reads: CASSLGQGAYEQYF. The CDR3 region has the DNA TGTGCCAGCAGCTTGGGCCAGGGCGCCTACGAGCAGTACTTC.

The J gene is TRBJ1-1, the V gene TRBV19; D unclear. From germline, CDR1 is LNHDA and CDR2 SQIVND (reference sequence). CDR3 length: 13 residues. V gave up 8 bases and J gave up 1 base, with 11 bases separating them. CDR3 coding DNA: TGTGCCAGTTGGTACGGGAGGAACACTGAAGCTTTCTTT. It yields the protein CASWYGRNTEAFF.

V usage is TRBV3-1 (or the pseudogene TRBV3-2) and J usage is TRBJ2-3; TRBD2 is a possible D gene (7 bases). With 0 bases removed from V and 7 bases from J, the gap between germline ends came to 11 bases. CDR3 length equals 14 residues. Germline-derived CDR1 and CDR2 are LGHDT and YNNKEL (reference sequence). CDR3 protein: CASSQEGGPNTQYF. The CDR3 nucleotides read TGTGCCAGCAGCCAAGAGGGGGGGCCAAATACGCAGTATTTT.

The chain carries TRBV15 and TRBJ2-5; TRBD2 aligns across 9 bases. V shed 10 bases, J shed 3 bases, and the junction held 15 bases outside the gene matches. This CDR3 has 16 amino acids. Germline V gene lookup returns CDR1 LNHNV and CDR2 YYDKDF (reference sequence). The CDR3 spells CAISQGKIAGEETQYF. The CDR3 coding sequence is TGTGCCATTTCCCAGGGCAAAATAGCGGGAGAAGAGACCCAGTACTTC.

The rearrangement uses TRBV19 and TRBJ2-2, with a tentative D call TRBD2 (7 bases). The CDR3 length is 17 residues. V was shortened by 7 bases and J by 4 bases, with 22 bases between the two germline ends. Germline V CDR1 and CDR2: LNHDA, SQIVND (reference sequence). CDR3 protein: CASTKNPRGAGTGELFF. CDR3 DNA: TGTGCCAGTACCAAAAACCCCCGGGGGGCGGGCACCGGGGAGCTGTTTTTT.